This record looks at one T cell receptor (beta chain) sequence and its context. As yet, its antigen is unknown. Germline and junction disagree at one end, which may indicate a read error. The data belong to a study of blood T cells in healthy people across ages. Points from the study as a whole: Getting older went along with TCR beta diversity per million T cells dropping roughly linearly.

For the second PCR, which ran for 7 to 11 cycles, a sample-barcoded 5' primer and a J-beta primer mix were used. One entry per CDR3 protein, called by TCRdb with MiXCR from the 5' RACE reads. Altogether 750,000 to 950,000 distinct CDR3 sequences are present, 20% to 30% being singletons, with the ten largest covering over 2.5%. Germline V gives CDR1 SGHRS, CDR2 YFSETQ. CDR3 length: 15 amino acids. The sample was also reused in another study, on T cells of mothers and their children. From that paper: cDNA was made from all extracted RNA, about 1.5 ug per 15 ul. Over 8.5 million reads per mother and about 3 million per child were obtained.

The rearrangement joins TRBV5-1 to TRBJ2-3; D tentatively fits TRBD1 or TRBD2 (5 bases each). This TCR derives from a boy aged 5-17 years in good health. Specimen: blood. The CDR3 is CASSPGGRVTDAQYF. In nucleotides, the CDR3 is TGCGCCAGCAGCCCCGGAGGCAGGGTAACAGATGCGCAGTATTTT.